This T cell receptor beta chain was obtained from a study of T cell responses to AZD1222 COVID-19 vaccine. A word on this clone: Its cognate antigen is unknown.

Study results and limitations: Regions 160-218 and 743-854 dominated among vaccine-associated CD4 TCRs spanning spike. Vaccination with two AZD1222 doses was followed by a rise in Spike-specific TCR breadth and depth. Clonal diversity was possibly underestimated; the donors were predominantly white British and more often female.

Produced via immunoSEQ multiplex PCR; TCRdb's table is partial and in-frame only. The sample consists of 110,000 to 150,000 clones, about 90% of them appearing once. V lost 4 bases and J lost 4, with 14 bases in between. CDR1 and CDR2 from the germline V gene are SGHNT and YYREEE (reference sequence). CDR3 length equals 14 residues. This TCR was sampled from an adult who received the AZD1222 COVID-19 vaccine. V and J are TRBV5-4 and TRBJ1-1; D remains ambiguous. The sample here was peripheral blood, taken 28 days after the second AZD1222 dose. CDR3 sequence: CASSPLGKGTEAFF. The CDR3 nucleotides read TGTGCCAGCAGCCCCTTGGGGAAGGGCACTGAAGCTTTCTTT.